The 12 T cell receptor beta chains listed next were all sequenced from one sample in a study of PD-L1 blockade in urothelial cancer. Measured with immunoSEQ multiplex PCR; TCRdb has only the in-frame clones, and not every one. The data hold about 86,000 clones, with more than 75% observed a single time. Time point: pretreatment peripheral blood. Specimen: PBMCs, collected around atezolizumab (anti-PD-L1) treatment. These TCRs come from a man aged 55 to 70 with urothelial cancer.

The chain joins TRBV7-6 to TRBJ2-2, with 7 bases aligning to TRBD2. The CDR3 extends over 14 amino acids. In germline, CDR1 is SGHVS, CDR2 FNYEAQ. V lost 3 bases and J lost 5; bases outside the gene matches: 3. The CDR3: CASSLWRETGELFF. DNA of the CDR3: TGTGCCAGCAGCTTGTGGCGGGAGACCGGGGAGCTGTTTTTT.

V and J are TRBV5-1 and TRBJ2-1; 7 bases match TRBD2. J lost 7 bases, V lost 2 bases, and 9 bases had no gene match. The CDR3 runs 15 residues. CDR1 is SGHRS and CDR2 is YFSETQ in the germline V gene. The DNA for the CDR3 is TGCGCCAGCAGCTTCATTGGCGGGACTATAAATGAGCAGTTCTTC. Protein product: CASSFIGGTINEQFF.

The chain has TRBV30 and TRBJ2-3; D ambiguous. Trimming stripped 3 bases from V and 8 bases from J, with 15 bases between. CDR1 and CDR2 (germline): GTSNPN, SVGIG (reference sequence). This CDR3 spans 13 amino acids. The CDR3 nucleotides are TGTGCCTGGAGGAACTCGGCGGCCTTTACGCAGTATTTT. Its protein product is CAWRNSAAFTQYF.

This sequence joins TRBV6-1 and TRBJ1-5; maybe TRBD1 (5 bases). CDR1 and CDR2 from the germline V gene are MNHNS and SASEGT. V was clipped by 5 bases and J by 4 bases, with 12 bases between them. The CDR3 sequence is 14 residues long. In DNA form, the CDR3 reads TGTGCCAGCAGTTCCAGACAGACAAATCAGCCCCAGCATTTT. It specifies CASSSRQTNQPQHF.

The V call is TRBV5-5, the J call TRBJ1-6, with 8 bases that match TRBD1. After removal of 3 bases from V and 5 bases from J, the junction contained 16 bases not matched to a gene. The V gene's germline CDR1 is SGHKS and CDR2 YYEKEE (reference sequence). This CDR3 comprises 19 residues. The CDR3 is CASSSGQGRVVGDNSPLHF. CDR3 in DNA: TGTGCCAGCAGCTCCGGACAGGGAAGGGTTGTAGGAGATAATTCACCCCTCCACTTT.

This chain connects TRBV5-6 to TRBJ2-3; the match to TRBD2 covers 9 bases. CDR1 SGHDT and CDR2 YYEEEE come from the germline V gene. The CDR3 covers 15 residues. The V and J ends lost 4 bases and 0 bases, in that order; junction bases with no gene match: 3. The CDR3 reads CASSPGLASTDTQYF. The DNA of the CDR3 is TGTGCCAGCAGCCCGGGACTAGCCAGCACAGATACGCAGTATTTT. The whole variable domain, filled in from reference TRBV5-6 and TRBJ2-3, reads DAGVTQSPTHLIKTRGQQVTLRCSPKSGHDTVSWYQQALGQGPQFIFQYYEEEERQRGNFPDRFSGHQFPNYSSELNVNALLLGDSALYLCASSPGLASTDTQYFGPGTRLTVL.

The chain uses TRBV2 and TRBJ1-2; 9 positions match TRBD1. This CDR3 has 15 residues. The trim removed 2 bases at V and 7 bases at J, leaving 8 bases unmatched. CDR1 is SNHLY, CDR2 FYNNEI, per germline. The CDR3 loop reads CASSELVQGASGYTF. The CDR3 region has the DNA TGTGCCAGCAGTGAATTGGTACAGGGGGCGTCTGGCTACACCTTC.

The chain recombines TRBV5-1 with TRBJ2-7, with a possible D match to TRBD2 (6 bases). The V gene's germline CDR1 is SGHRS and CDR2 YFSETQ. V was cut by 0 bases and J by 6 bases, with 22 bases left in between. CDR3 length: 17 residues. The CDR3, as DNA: TGCGCCAGCAGCTTGGCTTACGGGACGGGGGTTGTTCCCGAGCAGTACTTC. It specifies CASSLAYGTGVVPEQYF.

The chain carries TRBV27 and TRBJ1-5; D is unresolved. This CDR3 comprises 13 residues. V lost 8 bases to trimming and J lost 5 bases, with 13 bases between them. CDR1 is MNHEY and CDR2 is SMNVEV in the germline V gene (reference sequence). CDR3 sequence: CASAGREHQPQHF. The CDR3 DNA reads TGTGCCAGCGCCGGAAGGGAGCATCAGCCCCAGCATTTT.

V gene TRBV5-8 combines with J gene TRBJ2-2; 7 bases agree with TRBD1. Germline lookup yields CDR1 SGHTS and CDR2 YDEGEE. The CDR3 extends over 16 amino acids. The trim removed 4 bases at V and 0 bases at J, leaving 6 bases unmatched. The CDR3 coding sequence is TGTGCCAGCAGCCGGGACAGCCGGCCGAACACCGGGGAGCTGTTTTTT. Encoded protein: CASSRDSRPNTGELFF. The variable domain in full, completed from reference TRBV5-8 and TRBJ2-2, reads EAGVTQSPTHLIKTRGQQATLRCSPISGHTSVYWYQQALGLGLQFLLWYDEGEERNRGNFPPRFSGRQFPNYSSELNVNALELEDSALYLCASSRDSRPNTGELFFGEGSRLTVL.

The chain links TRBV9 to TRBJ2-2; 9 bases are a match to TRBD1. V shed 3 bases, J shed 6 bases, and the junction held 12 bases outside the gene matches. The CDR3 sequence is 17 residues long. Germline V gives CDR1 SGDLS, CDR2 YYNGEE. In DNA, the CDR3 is TGTGCCAGCAGCGCTAGGGGGACAGGGAGTTCGTCCGGGGAGCTGTTTTTT. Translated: CASSARGTGSSSGELFF.

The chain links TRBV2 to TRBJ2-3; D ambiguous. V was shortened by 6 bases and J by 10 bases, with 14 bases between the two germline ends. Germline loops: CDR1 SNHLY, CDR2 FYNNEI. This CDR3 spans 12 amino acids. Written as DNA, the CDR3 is TGTGCCAGCAGGCAAAGCATCTCCGCGCAGTATTTT. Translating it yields CASRQSISAQYF. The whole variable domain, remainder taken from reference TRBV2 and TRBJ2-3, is EPEVTQTPSHQVTQMGQEVILRCVPISNHLYFYWYRQILGQKVEFLVSFYNNEISEKSEIFDDQFSVERPDGSNFTLKIRSTKLEDSAMYFCASRQSISAQYFGPGTRLTVL.